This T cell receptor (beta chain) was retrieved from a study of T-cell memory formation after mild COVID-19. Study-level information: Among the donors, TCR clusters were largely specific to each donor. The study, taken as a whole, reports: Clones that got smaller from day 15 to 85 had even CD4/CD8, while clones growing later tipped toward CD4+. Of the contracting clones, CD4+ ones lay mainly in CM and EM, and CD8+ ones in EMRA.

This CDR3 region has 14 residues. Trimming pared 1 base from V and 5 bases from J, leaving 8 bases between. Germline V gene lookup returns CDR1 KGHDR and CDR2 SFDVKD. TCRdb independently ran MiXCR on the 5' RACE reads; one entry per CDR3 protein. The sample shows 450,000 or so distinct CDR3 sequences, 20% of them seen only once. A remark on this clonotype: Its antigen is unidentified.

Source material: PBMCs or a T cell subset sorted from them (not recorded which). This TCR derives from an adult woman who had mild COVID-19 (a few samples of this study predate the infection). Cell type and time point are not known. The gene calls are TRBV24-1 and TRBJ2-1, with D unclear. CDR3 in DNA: TGTGCCACCAGTGATTTTCTCGGCGACAATGAGCAGTTCTTC. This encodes CATSDFLGDNEQFF.